This T cell receptor (beta chain) comes out of a study of identical twins. Broader study findings: Alpha sequences out of frame and shared by twins had excess low generation probability.

About this clonotype itself: Its antigen remains unidentified.

MiXCR, run by TCRdb on the 5' RACE reads, gives a single entry per CDR3 protein. In the table there are some 1,600,000 distinct CDR3 sequences, more than 30% of which are singletons. Germline CDR1 is SGHVS and CDR2 is FQNEAQ. V shed 5 bases and J 2 bases; nucleotides not matched to a gene: 8. The CDR3 length is 16 residues. The sequenced sample consisted of cord blood. The receptor comes from a newborn girl in good health. The chain employs TRBV7-8 and TRBJ1-2; 10 nucleotides line up with TRBD1. CDR3 DNA: TGTGCCAGCAGCGAACTCCAGGACAGGGGGAACTATGGCTACACCTTC. It specifies CASSELQDRGNYGYTF.